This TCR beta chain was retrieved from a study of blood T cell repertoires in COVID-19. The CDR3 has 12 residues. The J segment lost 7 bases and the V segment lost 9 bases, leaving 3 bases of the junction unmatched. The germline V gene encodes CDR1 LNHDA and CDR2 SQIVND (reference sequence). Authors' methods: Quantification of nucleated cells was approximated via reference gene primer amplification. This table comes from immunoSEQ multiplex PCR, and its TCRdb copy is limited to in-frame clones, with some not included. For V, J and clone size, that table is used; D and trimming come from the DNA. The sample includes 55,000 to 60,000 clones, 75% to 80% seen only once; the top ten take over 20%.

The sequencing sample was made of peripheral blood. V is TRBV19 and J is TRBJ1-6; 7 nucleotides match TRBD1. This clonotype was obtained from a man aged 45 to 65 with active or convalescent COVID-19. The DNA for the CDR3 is TGTGCCAGCCGGGACAGCAATTCACCCCTCCACTTT. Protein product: CASRDSNSPLHF. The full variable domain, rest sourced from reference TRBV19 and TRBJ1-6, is DGGITQSPKYLFRKEGQNVTLSCEQNLNHDAMYWYRQDPGQGLRLIYYSQIVNDFQKGDIAEGYSVSREKKESFPLTVTSAQKNPTAFYLCASRDSNSPLHFGNGTRLTVT.